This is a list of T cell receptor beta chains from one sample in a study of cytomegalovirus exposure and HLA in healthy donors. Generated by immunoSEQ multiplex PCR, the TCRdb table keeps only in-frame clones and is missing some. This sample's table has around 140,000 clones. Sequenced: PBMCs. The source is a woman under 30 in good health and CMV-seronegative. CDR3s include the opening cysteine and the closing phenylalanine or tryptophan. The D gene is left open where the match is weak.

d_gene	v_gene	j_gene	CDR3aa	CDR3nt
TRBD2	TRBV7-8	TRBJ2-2	CASSPSGRAANTGELFF	TGTGCCAGCAGCCCGAGCGGGAGGGCCGCGAACACCGGGGAGCTGTTTTTT
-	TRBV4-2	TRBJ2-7	CASSGGSYEQYF	TGTGCCAGCAGCGGAGGGTCCTACGAGCAGTACTTC
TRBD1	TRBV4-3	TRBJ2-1	CASSRGQASYNEQFF	TGCGCCAGCAGCCGTGGACAGGCTTCCTACAATGAGCAGTTCTTC
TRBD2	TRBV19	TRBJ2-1	CASSSLAGGIRNEQFF	TGTGCCAGTAGTTCTTTAGCGGGAGGGATTCGGAATGAGCAGTTCTTC
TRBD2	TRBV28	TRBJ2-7	CASGREHVEQYF	TGTGCCAGCGGGCGGGAGCACGTCGAGCAGTACTTC
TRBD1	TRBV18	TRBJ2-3	CASSPGTENTDTQYF	TGTGCCAGCTCACCCGGGACAGAAAACACAGATACGCAGTATTTT
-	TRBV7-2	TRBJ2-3	CASSLVASDILTDTQYF	TGTGCCAGCAGCTTAGTTGCTTCCGACATCCTCACAGATACGCAGTATTTT
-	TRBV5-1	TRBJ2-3	CASSLETPGTDTQYF	TGCGCCAGCAGCTTGGAGACTCCCGGCACAGATACGCAGTATTTT
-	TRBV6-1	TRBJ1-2	CASSERDFQYGYTF	TGTGCCAGCAGTGAAAGGGACTTCCAATATGGCTACACCTTC
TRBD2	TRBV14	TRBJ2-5	CASSQTSGQETQYF	TGTGCCAGCAGCCAAACTAGCGGACAAGAGACCCAGTACTTC
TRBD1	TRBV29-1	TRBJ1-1	CSVRQGANTEAFF	TGCAGCGTAAGACAGGGGGCTAACACTGAAGCTTTCTTT
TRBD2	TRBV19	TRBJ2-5	CASGMRGLAEQETQYF	TGTGCCAGTGGTATGAGGGGACTAGCGGAACAAGAGACCCAGTACTTC
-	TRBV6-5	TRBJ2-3	CASRTAGPGGTQYF	TGTGCCAGCAGGACAGCGGGCCCAGGGGGTACGCAGTATTTT
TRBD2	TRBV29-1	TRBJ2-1	CSGSSGTYNEQFF	TGCAGCGGTTCTAGCGGGACCTACAATGAGCAGTTCTTC
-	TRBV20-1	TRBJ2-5	CSASAETQYF	TGCAGTGCTAGCGCGGAGACCCAGTACTTC
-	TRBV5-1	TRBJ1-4	CASSTGQTEEKLFF	TGCGCCAGCAGCACCGGACAGACGGAAGAAAAACTGTTTTTT
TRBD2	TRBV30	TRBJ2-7	CAWSPIPAGGAVYEQYF	TGTGCCTGGAGTCCGATACCCGCGGGAGGTGCCGTCTACGAGCAGTACTTC
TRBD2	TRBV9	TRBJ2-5	CASSVADLWTSGQETQYF	TGTGCCAGCAGCGTAGCAGACCTATGGACTAGCGGTCAAGAGACCCAGTACTTC
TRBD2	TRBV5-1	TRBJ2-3	CASSLEGFGGVFDRGLTDTQYF	TGCGCCAGCAGCTTGGAGGGGTTTGGGGGGGTCTTCGACAGAGGGCTCACAGATACGCAGTATTTT
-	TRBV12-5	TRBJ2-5	CASGLGEKQETQYF	TGTGCTAGTGGTTTGGGAGAAAAACAAGAGACCCAGTACTTC
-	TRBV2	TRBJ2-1	CASSETGRGYNEQFF	TGTGCCAGCAGTGAAACAGGGAGAGGATACAATGAGCAGTTCTTC
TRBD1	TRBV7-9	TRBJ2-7	CASSLGTGLYLEQYF	TGTGCCAGCAGCTTAGGGACAGGGCTTTATCTCGAGCAGTACTTC
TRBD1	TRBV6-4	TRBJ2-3	CASNGTGGTSHTDTQYF	TGTGCCAGCAATGGGACAGGGGGGACTTCTCACACAGATACGCAGTATTTT
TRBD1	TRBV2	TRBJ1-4	CASSRTGGKSEKLFF	TGTGCCAGCAGTCGGACAGGGGGCAAGAGTGAAAAACTGTTTTTT
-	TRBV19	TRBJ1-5	CASSKPGYGNQPQHF	TGTGCCAGTAGTAAGCCCGGGTACGGGAATCAGCCCCAGCATTTT
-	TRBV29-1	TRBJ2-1	CSVEAAGRNEQFF	TGCAGCGTTGAAGCGGCAGGGAGGAATGAGCAGTTCTTC
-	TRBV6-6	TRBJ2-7	CASSYAGLYEQYF	TGTGCCAGCAGTTACGCAGGGTTATACGAGCAGTACTTC
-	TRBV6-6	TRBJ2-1	CASRGGQHINYNEQFF	TGTGCCAGCAGGGGAGGACAACATATCAACTACAATGAGCAGTTCTTC
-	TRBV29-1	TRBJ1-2	CSVAGGNYGYTF	TGCAGCGTTGCAGGAGGAAACTATGGCTACACCTTC